Below are 29 T cell receptor beta chains sequenced from a single sample in a study of T-cell reconstitution after alpha-beta-depleted transplantation in children. Molecular barcoding with unique molecular identifiers was used for the TCRbeta library. TCRdb re-analysed the PCR reads in MiXCR, keeping a single row per CDR3 protein. Of some 530,000 distinct CDR3 sequences in the sample, around 13% were seen once. This sample comprised PBMCs from the stem cell graft donor, obtained from the stem cell graft. The receptor source for this set is a human donor who donated a stem cell graft to a child with combined immunodeficiency.

Many counts were recorded for this clonotype. J is TRBJ2-3 and V is TRBV29-1, with D tentatively TRBD2 (6 bases). The CDR3 is made up of 12 amino acids. V was pared by 0 bases and J by 5 bases, with 6 bases between. Germline V gives CDR1 SQVTM, CDR2 ANQGSEA. The CDR3 DNA follows: TGCAGCGTTGAAGAAGCGGGAGATACGCAGTATTTT. It codes for CSVEEAGDTQYF.

This clonotype showed up many times. The CDR3 DNA reads TGTGCCAGCAGTTTATGGCCGGGAGCGGGAACTGAAGCTTTCTTT. Protein: CASSLWPGAGTEAFF. This chain uses TRBV27 with TRBJ1-1; D gene ambiguous. This CDR3 contains 15 residues. The germline V and J ends were trimmed by 1 base and 5 bases, with 14 bases remaining between them. Germline-derived CDR1 and CDR2 are MNHEY and SMNVEV (reference sequence).

The rearrangement links TRBV6-5 to TRBJ2-2; the D call may be TRBD1 or TRBD2 (5 bases each). Trimming pared 0 bases from V and 6 bases from J, leaving 11 bases between. CDR1 and CDR2 (germline): MNHEY, SVGAGI. The CDR3 has 15 amino acids. In DNA form, the CDR3 reads TGTGCCAGCAGTTACTCGTCCCGGGGCGCCGGGGAGCTGTTTTTT. Protein product: CASSYSSRGAGELFF.

There are a few counts of this clonotype. The J gene is TRBJ2-5, the V gene TRBV4-3; 9 nucleotides align to TRBD2. Germline V CDR1 and CDR2: LGHNA, YSLEER. The CDR3 sequence is 15 residues long. Unmatched junction bases numbered 7, after V lost 4 bases and J lost 4 bases. The CDR3 DNA reads as TGCGCCAGCAGCCGACGCGGGGGGGCCGGAGAGACCCAGTACTTC. This codes for CASSRRGGAGETQYF.

The CDR3 protein is CASSSERDRLQPQHF. In DNA form, the CDR3 reads TGTGCCAGCAGTTCGGAACGGGACAGGTTGCAGCCCCAGCATTTT. The chain has TRBV6-5 and TRBJ1-5; TRBD1 aligns across 8 bases. Germline V gene sequence: CDR1 MNHEY, CDR2 SVGAGI. The CDR3 contains 15 residues. V shed 4 bases, J shed 7 bases, and the junction held 9 bases outside the gene matches.

This clonotype was picked up a small number of times. The rearrangement joins TRBV20-1 to TRBJ2-3; the match to TRBD1 covers 7 bases. V gave up 3 bases and J gave up 6 bases; unmatched junction bases: 12. Germline CDR1 is DFQATT and CDR2 is SNEGSKA (reference sequence). CDR3 length equals 15 residues. The CDR3 DNA reads TGCAGTGCTAGTTCGGCAGGGGGTGAGGGTGATACGCAGTATTTT. Its translation is CSASSAGGEGDTQYF.

This clonotype was found a few times. The rearrangement links TRBV5-1 to TRBJ2-1; 12 bases line up with TRBD2. The CDR3 sequence is 16 residues long. The V gene end was trimmed by 4 bases and the J gene end by 6 bases; junction bases not matched to a gene: 8. Germline loops: CDR1 SGHRS, CDR2 YFSETQ. The CDR3 DNA sequence: TGCGCCAGCAGCATACTGACTAGCGGGAGTCTCAATGAGCAGTTCTTC. It translates to CASSILTSGSLNEQFF.

At least ten counts were recorded for this clonotype. This chain uses TRBV5-1 with TRBJ2-7, with TRBD2 as a possible D gene (5 bases). CDR1 is SGHRS, CDR2 YFSETQ, per germline. Trimming pared 2 bases from V and 2 bases from J, leaving 14 bases between. The CDR3 has 15 amino acids. Here the CDR3 reads CASSLGLADTYEQYF. The CDR3 nucleotides read TGCGCCAGCAGCTTAGGGCTAGCTGATACCTACGAGCAGTACTTC. The full variable domain, with the rest looked up from reference TRBV5-1 and TRBJ2-7, is KAGVTQTPRYLIKTRGQQVTLSCSPISGHRSVSWYQQTPGQGLQFLFEYFSETQRNKGNFPGRFSGRQFSNSRSEMNVSTLELGDSALYLCASSLGLADTYEQYFGPGTRLTVT.

The chain joins TRBV5-6 to TRBJ2-7, with D maybe TRBD2 (5 bases). The CDR3 has 14 residues. Per the germline V gene, CDR1 is SGHDT and CDR2 is YYEEEE. V shed 5 bases and J shed 2 bases, with 14 bases lying between them. CDR3 in amino acids: CASSPAGETYEQYF. For the CDR3, the DNA is TGTGCCAGCAGTCCGGCCGGGGAGACCTACGAGCAGTACTTC. Full variable domain (missing parts from reference TRBV5-6 and TRBJ2-7): DAGVTQSPTHLIKTRGQQVTLRCSPKSGHDTVSWYQQALGQGPQFIFQYYEEEERQRGNFPDRFSGHQFPNYSSELNVNALLLGDSALYLCASSPAGETYEQYFGPGTRLTVT.

As to this clonotype: A much larger clone sits a single nucleotide away, making a read error possible. A read error is likely, as this CDR3 ends without the conserved phenylalanine or tryptophan. The chain links TRBV12-3 or TRBV12-4 to TRBJ2-1; perhaps TRBD2 as D (5 bases). The CDR3 is 15 residues long. V was cut by 7 bases and J by 6 bases, with 19 bases left in between. CDR3 bases: TGTGCCAGCACGGCCCAGCGGCTTTGGGGCAATGAGCAGTTCTAC. This gives the protein CASTAQRLWGNEQFY.

This clonotype showed up many times. The rearrangement links TRBV10-3 to TRBJ1-2; TRBD1 might be the D (5 bases). Germline V gene lookup returns CDR1 ENHRY and CDR2 SYGVKD. The V gene lost 10 bases and the J gene lost 4 bases, with 13 bases spanning the gap. The length of the CDR3 is 12 residues. CDR3 residues: CATHDGGYGYTF. For the CDR3, the DNA is TGTGCCACCCACGACGGGGGCTATGGCTACACCTTC.

This clonotype was seen many times. The chain is built from TRBV12-3 or TRBV12-4 and TRBJ2-1; 10 nucleotides match TRBD2. V lost 4 bases, J lost 8 bases, and 2 bases stayed unmatched. CDR3 length: 13 residues. The CDR3 DNA reads as TGTGCCAGCAGTTCCGGACTAGCGGATGAGCAGTTCTTC. As protein: CASSSGLADEQFF.

This chain uses TRBV6-5 with TRBJ2-5; D may be TRBD2 (5 bases). Trimming took 2 bases from V and 1 from J, leaving 8 bases between them. The CDR3 covers 14 residues. Germline V CDR1 and CDR2: MNHEY, SVGAGI. DNA of the CDR3: TGTGCCAGCAGTTACGGAGGCCGCCAAGAGACCCAGTACTTC. It yields the protein CASSYGGRQETQYF.

The chain is built from TRBV10-3 and TRBJ2-1; unclear D gene. Trimming took 7 bases from V and 2 from J, leaving 18 bases between them. This CDR3 is 16 amino acids long. The germline CDR1 and CDR2 sequences are ENHRY and SYGVKD. CDR3 coding DNA: TGTGCCATCACCAGAGATCAGTCTGTCCCCTACAATGAGCAGTTCTTC. Translated: CAITRDQSVPYNEQFF.

The rearrangement joins TRBV6-5 to TRBJ2-7; 7 positions match TRBD2. CDR3 length: 16 residues. Unmatched junction bases numbered 7, after V lost 2 bases and J lost 0 bases. Germline V gene sequence: CDR1 MNHEY, CDR2 SVGAGI. CDR3 DNA sequence: TGTGCCAGCAGTTACACCAGCGGGGTTATCTCCTACGAGCAGTACTTC. It encodes CASSYTSGVISYEQYF.

This clonotype was detected a few times. The J gene is TRBJ2-4, the V gene TRBV12-5; no reliable D call. This CDR3 has 17 amino acids. From germline, CDR1 is LGHNT and CDR2 FRNRAP. V was pared by 0 bases and J by 1 base, with 13 bases between. CDR3 sequence reads: CASGLVRLRAAKNIQYF. The DNA of the CDR3 is TGTGCTAGTGGTTTGGTACGTCTTAGGGCGGCCAAAAACATTCAGTACTTC.

This clonotype was found many times. The chain is built from TRBV29-1 and TRBJ2-1; unclear D gene. V was pared by 6 bases and J by 3 bases, with 9 bases between. The germline gives CDR1 SQVTM, CDR2 ANQGSEA. The CDR3 length is 12 residues. In DNA form, the CDR3 reads TGCAGCGTAAGTCTACTCTACAATGAGCAGTTCTTC. Amino acid sequence: CSVSLLYNEQFF.

This chain connects TRBV30 to TRBJ1-1, with D perhaps TRBD1 (5 bases). CDR3 length: 14 amino acids. Germline-derived CDR1 and CDR2 are GTSNPN and SVGIG (reference sequence). The V end was cut by 0 bases, the J end by 1 base, with 9 bases between. CDR3 in DNA: TGTGCCTGGAGTGTAACAAGGGGGAACACTGAAGCTTTCTTT. Residues: CAWSVTRGNTEAFF.

This clonotype was counted at least ten times. The chain links TRBV20-1 to TRBJ2-1; 7 nucleotides align to TRBD2. Looked up from germline, CDR1 is DFQATT and CDR2 is SNEGSKA (reference sequence). This CDR3 comprises 12 residues. The V segment lost 2 bases and the J segment 11 bases; nucleotides outside the gene matches: 6. As DNA, the CDR3 is TGCAGTGCTAGATGGGGGGGTACTCAGCAGTTCTTC. Translation: CSARWGGTQQFF.

In its sample, this clonotype was seen many times. The V call is TRBV7-2, the J call TRBJ2-7; TRBD1 might be the D (5 bases). The CDR3 is 16 amino acids. Per the germline V gene, CDR1 is SGHTA and CDR2 is FQGNSA. The V and J ends lost 1 base and 3 bases respectively, with 16 bases between them. The CDR3 sequence is CASSLVYVGASYEQYF. CDR3 coding DNA: TGTGCCAGCAGCTTAGTGTATGTTGGGGCCAGCTACGAGCAGTACTTC.

As regards this clonotype: A much larger clone differs by one base, so this may be a read error. The CDR3 DNA is TGTGCCAGCAGCTTAGGATGGTTCTATGGCTACACCTTC. This codes for CASSLGWFYGYTF. The J gene is TRBJ1-2, the V gene TRBV6-5; D is unresolved. Trimming pared 6 bases from V and 4 bases from J, leaving 12 bases between. The CDR3 is made up of 13 amino acids. Germline V CDR1 and CDR2: MNHEY, SVGAGI.

This clonotype was detected only a few times. The chain links TRBV9 to TRBJ1-3, with TRBD1 matching over 8 bases. After removal of 0 bases from V and 2 bases from J, the junction contained 4 bases not matched to a gene. The germline V gene encodes CDR1 SGDLS and CDR2 YYNGEE. The CDR3 spans 16 residues. CDR3 bases: TGTGCCAGCAGCGTAGCTCAGGGGGCGCCTGGAAACACCATATATTTT. Translating it yields CASSVAQGAPGNTIYF. The full variable domain, rest sourced from reference TRBV9 and TRBJ1-3, is DSGVTQTPKHLITATGQRVTLRCSPRSGDLSVYWYQQSLDQGLQFLIQYYNGEERAKGNILERFSAQQFPDLHSELNLSSLELGDSALYFCASSVAQGAPGNTIYFGEGSWLTVV.

This clonotype was observed at least ten times. The J gene is TRBJ2-7, the V gene TRBV27; TRBD2 matches 10 bases. The CDR3 sequence is 15 residues long. V trimming: 6 bases; J trimming: 2 bases; junction bases outside the gene matches: 7. The germline V gene has CDR1 MNHEY and CDR2 SMNVEV (reference sequence). For the CDR3, the DNA is TGTGCCAGCAGAGTACTAGCGGGATGGGCCTACGAGCAGTACTTC. Protein: CASRVLAGWAYEQYF.

This clonotype was detected ten times or more. The chain has TRBV27 and TRBJ2-5; no definite D call. With 0 bases removed from V and 2 bases from J, the gap between germline ends came to 10 bases. This CDR3 is 15 amino acids long. Germline CDR1 reads MNHEY; CDR2 reads SMNVEV (reference sequence). The CDR3 sequence is CASSLSWAPQETQYF. The CDR3 DNA follows: TGTGCCAGCAGTTTATCCTGGGCCCCGCAAGAGACCCAGTACTTC.

The sample holds a few counts of this clonotype. The rearrangement uses TRBV5-1 and TRBJ2-1; 8 bases map to TRBD2. Germline V lookup: CDR1 SGHRS, CDR2 YFSETQ. The trim removed 6 bases at V and 8 bases at J, leaving 13 bases unmatched. This CDR3 is built from 15 residues. The CDR3 bases are TGCGCCAGCAAGGGTCTGGGACTAGTCCAATATGAGCAGTTCTTC. Amino acids: CASKGLGLVQYEQFF. The full variable domain, rest sourced from reference TRBV5-1 and TRBJ2-1, is KAGVTQTPRYLIKTRGQQVTLSCSPISGHRSVSWYQQTPGQGLQFLFEYFSETQRNKGNFPGRFSGRQFSNSRSEMNVSTLELGDSALYLCASKGLGLVQYEQFFGPGTRLTVL.

The rearrangement joins TRBV6-2 or TRBV6-3 to TRBJ2-7; 7 bases align to TRBD1. This CDR3 contains 13 residues. With V trimmed by 6 bases and J by 2 bases, 4 bases remained unmatched. Per the germline V gene, CDR1 is MNHEY and CDR2 is SVGEGT. In DNA, the CDR3 is TGTGCCAGCAGACGGGACAGCACCTACGAGCAGTACTTC. It encodes CASRRDSTYEQYF.

The chain joins TRBV2 to TRBJ2-2; TRBD1 matches 10 bases. CDR1 and CDR2 from the germline V gene are SNHLY and FYNNEI. This CDR3 has 15 residues. V shed 4 bases and J 2 bases; nucleotides not matched to a gene: 1. The CDR3: CASSGQGANTGELFF. The CDR3 DNA reads TGTGCCAGCAGTGGACAGGGGGCTAACACCGGGGAGCTGTTTTTT.

This clonotype appeared a few times. V is TRBV12-3 or TRBV12-4 and J is TRBJ2-1; 10 bases are a match to TRBD2. The CDR3 spans 16 residues. The V gene end was trimmed by 5 bases and the J gene end by 6 bases; junction bases not matched to a gene: 10. Written as DNA, the CDR3 is TGTGCCAGCAGTCCCCCCGCTAGCGGGAGTTTCAATGAGCAGTTCTTC. Its translation is CASSPPASGSFNEQFF.

This chain connects TRBV10-3 to TRBJ2-4, with unresolved D. V lost 2 bases to trimming and J lost 9 bases, with 11 bases between them. Germline CDR1 reads ENHRY; CDR2 reads SYGVKD. The CDR3 totals 13 residues. The DNA of the CDR3 is TGTGCCATCAGTGAGGACCCTCGCGGCATTCAGTACTTC. Amino acids: CAISEDPRGIQYF.